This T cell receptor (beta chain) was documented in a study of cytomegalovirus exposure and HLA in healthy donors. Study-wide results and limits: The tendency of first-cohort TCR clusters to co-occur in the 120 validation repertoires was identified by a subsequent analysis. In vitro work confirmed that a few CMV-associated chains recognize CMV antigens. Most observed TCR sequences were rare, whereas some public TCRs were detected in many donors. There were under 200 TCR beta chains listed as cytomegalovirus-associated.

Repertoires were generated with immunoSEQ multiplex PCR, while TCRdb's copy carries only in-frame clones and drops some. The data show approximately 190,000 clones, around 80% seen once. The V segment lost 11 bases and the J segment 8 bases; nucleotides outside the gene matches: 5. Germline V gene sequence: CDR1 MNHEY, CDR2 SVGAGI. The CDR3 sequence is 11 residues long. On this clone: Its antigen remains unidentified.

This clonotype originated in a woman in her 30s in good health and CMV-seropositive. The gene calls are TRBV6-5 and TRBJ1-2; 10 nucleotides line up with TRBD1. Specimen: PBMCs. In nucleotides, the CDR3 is TGTGCCTCCGGGACAGGGGTCGGCTACACCTTC. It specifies CASGTGVGYTF.